A selection of T cell receptor beta chains follows, all from one sample in a study of early T cells in non-severe SARS-CoV-2 infection. TCRdb reprocessed the 5' RACE reads with MiXCR, giving one entry per CDR3 protein. Of 25,000 to 30,000 distinct CDR3 sequences in the sample, approximately 5.3% are singletons; the top ten hold less than 5%. The sequenced material came from whole blood. The receptor set was obtained from an adult who was a healthcare worker with PCR-confirmed SARS-CoV-2 infection or an uninfected control (not recorded which). The conserved cysteine and the conserved F or W are not part of the CDR3 here. Each record gives: J gene, V gene, clone size, CDR3 protein. Clone sizes are given selectively: once, few, many, or a class where the clone is expanded.

j_call: TRBJ1-1; v_call: TRBV12-3/TRBV12-4; clone_size: many; cdr3_aa: ASSFRTGGYTEAF
j_call: TRBJ2-3; v_call: TRBV29-1; clone_size: many; cdr3_aa: SVFPRLAGTDTQY
j_call: TRBJ2-1; v_call: TRBV15; clone_size: many; cdr3_aa: ATSSESLVASSSYNEQF
j_call: TRBJ1-3; v_call: TRBV29-1; clone_size: many; cdr3_aa: SARDGHSGNTIY
j_call: TRBJ2-7; v_call: TRBV19; clone_size: many; cdr3_aa: ASSTPGVSYEQY
j_call: TRBJ1-4; v_call: TRBV27; clone_size: .; cdr3_aa: ASSFSYNAQKLF
j_call: TRBJ2-5; v_call: TRBV20-1; clone_size: many; cdr3_aa: SARASGRQTQY
j_call: TRBJ2-7; v_call: TRBV28; clone_size: many; cdr3_aa: ASSPALMPYEQY
j_call: TRBJ2-3; v_call: TRBV7-2; clone_size: few; cdr3_aa: ASSFRAGASTDTQY
j_call: TRBJ2-2; v_call: TRBV4-1; clone_size: many; cdr3_aa: ASSPLSGELF
j_call: TRBJ2-2; v_call: TRBV6-5; clone_size: many; cdr3_aa: ASSPGRTGIGTGELF
j_call: TRBJ2-1; v_call: TRBV10-2; clone_size: many; cdr3_aa: ASSDSLAGDEQF
j_call: TRBJ2-3; v_call: TRBV10-3; clone_size: many; cdr3_aa: AINPGGQGGNTQY
j_call: TRBJ1-1; v_call: TRBV6-5; clone_size: many; cdr3_aa: ASSLAPSGQGAF
j_call: TRBJ2-1; v_call: TRBV7-6; clone_size: many; cdr3_aa: ASSPWGGSSYNEQF
j_call: TRBJ2-3; v_call: TRBV18; clone_size: medium-sized; cdr3_aa: ASSLTDTQY
j_call: TRBJ1-1; v_call: TRBV6-2/TRBV6-3; clone_size: .; cdr3_aa: ASSYRGYITEAF
j_call: TRBJ2-5; v_call: TRBV27; clone_size: many; cdr3_aa: ASSLSRVRPETQY
j_call: TRBJ2-1; v_call: TRBV12-3/TRBV12-4; clone_size: many; cdr3_aa: ASGASIHEQF
j_call: TRBJ2-3; v_call: TRBV5-1; clone_size: many; cdr3_aa: ASSLAEWEGLPDTQY
j_call: TRBJ1-1; v_call: TRBV5-1; clone_size: few; cdr3_aa: ASSPSGTPSRTEAF
j_call: TRBJ1-5; v_call: TRBV4-1; clone_size: many; cdr3_aa: ASSQDLPGQGGRNQPQH
j_call: TRBJ2-1; v_call: TRBV2; clone_size: many; cdr3_aa: ASSQTSGMGVVSYNEQF
j_call: TRBJ1-1; v_call: TRBV9; clone_size: many; cdr3_aa: ASSVGPAEAF
j_call: TRBJ1-5; v_call: TRBV12-3/TRBV12-4; clone_size: many; cdr3_aa: ASSLLGRNQPQH
j_call: TRBJ2-1; v_call: TRBV5-1; clone_size: many; cdr3_aa: ASSWGTGAENEQF
j_call: TRBJ2-7; v_call: TRBV2; clone_size: many; cdr3_aa: ASPKGRSRLDEQY
j_call: TRBJ2-7; v_call: TRBV28; clone_size: many; cdr3_aa: ASSPASSEAYEQY
j_call: TRBJ2-1; v_call: TRBV20-1; clone_size: many; cdr3_aa: SARDQGGLAGNYEQF
j_call: TRBJ2-1; v_call: TRBV7-6; clone_size: many; cdr3_aa: ASSPGTANNEQF
j_call: TRBJ1-2; v_call: TRBV28; clone_size: many; cdr3_aa: ASSFSTEGGYT
j_call: TRBJ2-5; v_call: TRBV5-4; clone_size: many; cdr3_aa: ASKGGRSQETQY
j_call: TRBJ2-1; v_call: TRBV2; clone_size: many; cdr3_aa: ASSLARSYNEQF
j_call: TRBJ1-5; v_call: TRBV20-1; clone_size: many; cdr3_aa: SANPGPHQPQH
j_call: TRBJ2-7; v_call: TRBV27; clone_size: many; cdr3_aa: ASSLQQGAREQY
j_call: TRBJ2-7; v_call: TRBV20-1; clone_size: few; cdr3_aa: SARGLAGVSYEQY
j_call: TRBJ2-6; v_call: TRBV5-6; clone_size: .; cdr3_aa: ASSSRGRVLSGANVLT
j_call: TRBJ1-2; v_call: TRBV19; clone_size: many; cdr3_aa: ASRRDRTYGYT
j_call: TRBJ2-7; v_call: TRBV20-1; clone_size: many; cdr3_aa: SARDSRVGGAYEQY
j_call: TRBJ2-7; v_call: TRBV27; clone_size: .; cdr3_aa: ASSYGGRGYEQY
j_call: TRBJ2-6; v_call: TRBV6-5; clone_size: many; cdr3_aa: ASSYLDRGSGANVLT
j_call: TRBJ2-7; v_call: TRBV7-9; clone_size: many; cdr3_aa: ASSEQGNEQY
j_call: TRBJ2-7; v_call: TRBV7-2; clone_size: many; cdr3_aa: ASSPQPVSSYEQY
j_call: TRBJ2-6; v_call: TRBV13; clone_size: few; cdr3_aa: ASSLRGGRPPGANVLT
j_call: TRBJ2-7; v_call: TRBV19; clone_size: few; cdr3_aa: ASSLRGFLSYEQY
j_call: TRBJ2-1; v_call: TRBV6-5; clone_size: many; cdr3_aa: ASSYGTPSYNEQF
j_call: TRBJ2-2; v_call: TRBV4-3; clone_size: medium-sized; cdr3_aa: ASSQVAGQDTGELF